This T cell receptor beta chain was identified during a study of human T cells and chemical hapten exposure. J lost 5 bases, V lost 7 bases, and 7 bases had no gene match. CDR3 length: 13 amino acids. Germline V gene lookup returns CDR1 SQVTM and CDR2 ANQGSEA. As for time point: pre-sensitization, week 0. Indicated treatment: therapeutic diphenylcyclopropenone sensitization with weekly scalp DPC. It was unfractionated whole blood from which total RNA was extracted. One entry per CDR3 protein, called by TCRdb with MiXCR from the RACE reads. The sample records 40,000 to 50,000 distinct CDR3 sequences, around 12% being singletons.

This receptor was identified in a woman aged 25 to 39 with alopecia areata. Some clones in this sample may be carry-over from other donors' samples. The J gene is TRBJ1-4, the V gene TRBV29-1; 7 nucleotides match TRBD1. This specimen was whole blood, taken in connection with sensitization to the hapten diphenylcyclopropenone (DPC). In nucleotides, the CDR3 is TGCAGCGCTAGGACAGGCCAAAATGAAAAACTGTTTTTT. Translating gives CSARTGQNEKLFF.